The present TCR beta chain was sequenced within a study of immune evolution from preneoplasia to lung adenocarcinoma. Study in general: HLA loss of heterozygosity: 7% AIS, about 15% MIA, about 32% ADC, none AAH. Study-level results: Normal lung had highest clonality; later lesions appeared denser, more diverse. KRAS-mutant nodules had the highest T cell clonality.

For this clone: Its antigen is still unknown.

TCRdb keeps only in-frame clones here, not all; method: immunoSEQ multiplex PCR. The data show a few thousand clones, 79% seen once. The germline CDR1 and CDR2 sequences are LGHNA and YNFKEQ. The ends lost 4 bases at V and 1 base at J; junction bases unmatched: 7. The CDR3 consists of 16 residues. The origin of this receptor is a person aged 35 to 65 with lung adenocarcinoma. Some clones in this sample may be carry-over from other donors' samples. This chain links TRBV4-2 with TRBJ1-5; 7 nucleotides agree with TRBD1. The sample was FFPE invasive lung adenocarcinoma tissue. DNA for the CDR3: TGTGCCAGCAGCCGGGAAGGGGACAGCAGCAATCAGCCCCAGCATTTT. The encoded protein is CASSREGDSSNQPQHF.